This TCR beta chain appears in the sequencing data of a study of metastatic and nonmetastatic thyroid tumors. Turning to the study itself: Comparative analysis of repertoires was undertaken across blood and tumor or nodule tissue obtained from malignant and benign thyroid patients. Study results and limitations: Malignant thyroid tumors reportedly had TCR beta diversity that was significantly higher than in benign nodules, in blood and tumor.

Germline CDR1 and CDR2: MNHEY and SMNVEV (reference sequence). V lost 4 bases, J lost 8 bases, and 8 bases lay in between. The CDR3 contains 11 residues. How the authors handled the data: A classifier of distant metastasis in papillary thyroid cancer was built from CDR3 differences (across clinicopathological groups). TCRdb re-called the PCR reads through MiXCR. TCRdb's processing, not the study's, gives the V and J calls here. The data show 10,000 to 15,000 clones, with under 35% seen just once and 15% to 20% held by the top ten. In its sample, this clone was seen many times. Its antigen is unidentified. Ahead of thyroid surgery, no patient had received treatment of any kind.

The chain is built from TRBV27 and TRBJ1-2; D gene uncertain. The sample comprised tumor tissue. This clonotype was sampled from a female donor with papillary thyroid cancer or a benign thyroid nodule (not recorded which). Some clones in this sample may be carry-over from other donors' samples. CDR3 loop: CASSWAEGYTF. DNA of the CDR3: TGTGCCAGCAGTTGGGCAGAAGGCTACACCTTC.